What follows are 30 T cell receptor beta chains derived from one specimen sequenced in a study of somatic mutations in cytotoxic T cells in rheumatoid arthritis. The repertoire was sequenced with immunoSEQ multiplex PCR; TCRdb's copy has only in-frame clones and lacks some. This table has more than 6,000 clones, 70% appearing once. Source material: CD8+ T cells sorted from blood. Receptors were obtained from a man aged 35 to 55 in good health.

The chain joins TRBV19 to TRBJ2-5; D is uncertain. This CDR3 is built from 13 residues. Germline-derived CDR1 and CDR2 are LNHDA and SQIVND (reference sequence). Trimming shortened V by 0 bases and J by 0 bases, and 2 bases separated the two germline ends. CDR3 sequence: CASSIDDQETQYF. In DNA, the CDR3 is TGTGCCAGTAGTATAGATGACCAAGAGACCCAGTACTTC.

The chain couples TRBV19 to TRBJ1-6, with 7 bases matching TRBD1. This CDR3 is 14 amino acids long. Losses at the gene ends were 6 bases for V and 6 bases for J; bases not matched to a gene: 5. CDR1 and CDR2 (germline): LNHDA, SQIVND (reference sequence). CDR3 nucleotides: TGTGCCAGTAGCGACAGGGTTGGTAATTCACCCCTCCACTTT. This encodes CASSDRVGNSPLHF.

This clone appeared a few times. The chain employs TRBV7-8 and TRBJ2-1; D ambiguous. This CDR3 contains 12 residues. The ends were cut back, 7 bases at V and 5 bases at J, with 9 bases in the middle. Germline CDR1 is SGHVS and CDR2 is FQNEAQ. This CDR3 is CASTPVNNEQFF. CDR3 nucleotide sequence: TGTGCCAGCACCCCGGTAAACAATGAGCAGTTCTTC.

The chain carries TRBV30 and TRBJ2-5; 7 bases agree with TRBD1. V was pared by 2 bases and J by 5 bases, with 8 bases of the junction left unmatched. Germline CDR1 and CDR2: GTSNPN and SVGIG (reference sequence). The CDR3 length is 14 residues. CDR3 coding DNA: TGTGCCTGGAGTCCTAGGGGGCCGGGGGAGACCCAGTACTTC. Residues: CAWSPRGPGETQYF.

By share, this clone counts as medium-sized. This chain connects TRBV7-9 to TRBJ2-2; D not resolved. This CDR3 region has 14 residues. Germline values: CDR1 SEHNR, CDR2 FQNEAQ (reference sequence). Trimming pared 5 bases from V and 3 bases from J, leaving 10 bases between. The CDR3 sequence is CASSAHSDTGELFF. In DNA form, the CDR3 reads TGTGCCAGCAGCGCACACAGCGACACCGGGGAGCTGTTTTTT.

This clone is termed medium-sized. The V and J genes are TRBV7-9 and TRBJ2-7; weak D call: TRBD1 (6 bases). The CDR3 is 14 amino acids. V lost 1 base and J 12 bases, leaving 19 bases between the germline ends. The germline V gene encodes CDR1 SEHNR and CDR2 FQNEAQ (reference sequence). The CDR3 sequence: CASSLGGLAGSLYV. As DNA, the CDR3 is TGTGCCAGCAGCTTAGGGGGGCTAGCCGGGTCGTTGTACGTC.

The chain links TRBV2 to TRBJ2-2; 11 bases agree with TRBD1. The CDR3 extends over 18 amino acids. From germline, CDR1 is SNHLY and CDR2 FYNNEI. Trimming removed 8 bases from V and 7 bases from J; junction bases left unmatched: 18. The CDR3 DNA reads TGTGCCAGCGACAATACAGACGTAGGACAGGGGGCAATCGGGGAGCTGTTTTTT. This gives the protein CASDNTDVGQGAIGELFF.

This CDR3 reads CASSLAAGGTSDTQYF. The CDR3 DNA reads as TGTGCCAGCAGCTTAGCAGCGGGGGGGACATCAGATACGCAGTATTTT. The J gene is TRBJ2-3, the V gene TRBV7-2; TRBD2 matches at 10 bases. This CDR3 has 16 amino acids. The V segment lost 0 bases and the J segment 4 bases; nucleotides outside the gene matches: 4. Germline loops: CDR1 SGHTA, CDR2 FQGNSA. The full variable domain, its missing parts supplied by reference TRBV7-2 and TRBJ2-3, is GAGVSQSPSNKVTEKGKDVELRCDPISGHTALYWYRQSLGQGLEFLIYFQGNSAPDKSGLPSDRFSAERTGGSVSTLTIQRTQQEDSAVYLCASSLAAGGTSDTQYFGPGTRLTVL.

This clone was observed a handful of times. The chain has TRBV6-1 and TRBJ2-7; unclear D gene. The V and J ends lost 4 bases and 0 bases respectively, with 10 bases between them. CDR1 and CDR2 from the germline V gene are MNHNS and SASEGT. This CDR3 has 14 residues. The CDR3 DNA sequence: TGTGCCAGCAGTGTTTTTGCTGACTCCTACGAGCAGTACGTC. Its translation: CASSVFADSYEQYV.

The count of this clone is one. V usage is TRBV5-1 and J usage is TRBJ1-1; 9 nucleotides agree with TRBD1. CDR3 length: 16 amino acids. Losses at the gene ends were 4 bases for V and 3 bases for J; bases not matched to a gene: 10. Per the germline V gene, CDR1 is SGHRS and CDR2 is YFSETQ. As DNA, the CDR3 is TGCGCCAGCAGCCCCCGGGACAGGGTATTTTACACTGAAGCTTTCTTT. Translating it yields CASSPRDRVFYTEAFF.

The chain links TRBV28 to TRBJ1-4, with D hard to call. The CDR3 contains 16 residues. The germline CDR1 and CDR2 sequences are MDHEN and SYDVKM. Trimming removed 4 bases at V and 6 bases at J, with 18 bases between. CDR3: CASSSLRRRTDEKLFF. Here the CDR3 DNA reads TGTGCCAGCAGTTCACTGCGACGGCGCACAGATGAAAAACTGTTTTTT.

The table lists this clone with a few counts. The V gene is TRBV27, the J gene TRBJ2-1; perhaps TRBD2 as D (6 bases). V lost 8 bases and J lost 7, with 15 bases in between. Per germline, CDR1 MNHEY and CDR2 SMNVEV (reference sequence). This CDR3 contains 13 residues. The CDR3 spells CASVDRLVNEQFF. The CDR3 DNA reads TGTGCCAGCGTCGACCGACTAGTAAATGAGCAGTTCTTC.

This clone is termed medium-sized (0.01 to 0.1%). The V call is TRBV15, the J call TRBJ2-3, with D possibly being TRBD1 or TRBD2 (5 bases each). The CDR3 spans 14 residues. Deletions cut 8 bases from V and 5 bases from J, with 17 bases between. Germline loops: CDR1 LNHNV, CDR2 YYDKDF (reference sequence). CDR3 in DNA: TGTGCCACCGACAGAGGGGAAGGTGAAGATACGCAGTATTTT. This translates into CATDRGEGEDTQYF.

Judged by abundance, this clone is medium-sized. The V and J genes are TRBV11-2 and TRBJ2-7, with 9 bases matching TRBD2. This CDR3 has 13 residues. Germline V gene sequence: CDR1 SGHAT, CDR2 FQNNGV. The V segment lost 3 bases and the J segment 6 bases; nucleotides outside the gene matches: 3. CDR3 region: CASSFGTSFEQYF. The DNA of the CDR3 is TGTGCCAGCAGCTTTGGGACTAGCTTCGAGCAGTACTTC.

The V gene is TRBV7-2, the J gene TRBJ2-1; D is unclear. Germline V lookup: CDR1 SGHTA, CDR2 FQGNSA. The CDR3 covers 12 residues. V was trimmed by 1 base and J by 7 bases, leaving 5 bases between them. This CDR3 reads CASSLGTNEQFF. The CDR3 DNA reads TGTGCCAGCAGCTTAGGAACAAATGAGCAGTTCTTC.

This chain's CDR3 is CASSQDKGTGAGNTIYF. The CDR3 bases are TGTGCCAGCAGCCAAGATAAAGGGACAGGGGCTGGAAACACCATATATTTT. V gene TRBV4-2 combines with J gene TRBJ1-3, with TRBD1 matching 10 bases. With V trimmed by 0 bases and J by 2 bases, 4 bases remained unmatched. Looked up from germline, CDR1 is LGHNA and CDR2 is YNFKEQ. CDR3 length: 17 amino acids.

This clone was counted once. This chain links TRBV27 with TRBJ1-2, with a tentative D call TRBD1 (6 bases). Germline V lookup: CDR1 MNHEY, CDR2 SMNVEV (reference sequence). The V end lost 5 bases, the J end lost 5 bases, and 12 bases lay between the germline ends. There are 13 residues in the CDR3. Here the CDR3 reads CASSPKGGYGYTF. CDR3 in DNA: TGTGCCAGCAGTCCTAAGGGGGGGTATGGCTACACCTTC.

The gene calls are TRBV7-2 and TRBJ2-1; D not certain. Trimming took off 1 base at V and 3 bases at J, with 10 bases between the two ends. From germline, CDR1 is SGHTA and CDR2 FQGNSA. The CDR3 runs 15 residues. CDR3: CASSLDHWGYNEQFF. The CDR3 DNA reads as TGTGCCAGCAGCTTAGACCATTGGGGCTACAATGAGCAGTTCTTC.

This chain links TRBV19 with TRBJ2-2; tentative D call: TRBD2 (6 bases). In germline, CDR1 is LNHDA, CDR2 SQIVND (reference sequence). This CDR3 region has 16 residues. V was cut by 0 bases and J by 3 bases, with 11 bases left in between. In nucleotides, the CDR3 is TGTGCCAGTAGTATAGACCGGGAGAGGGACACCGGGGAGCTGTTTTTT. It encodes CASSIDRERDTGELFF.

V usage is TRBV5-1 and J usage is TRBJ2-1; D gene ambiguous. Trimming pared 5 bases from V and 10 bases from J, leaving 10 bases between. The CDR3 spans 11 residues. Germline V lookup: CDR1 SGHRS, CDR2 YFSETQ. The CDR3 is CASRTGAEQFF. Written as DNA, the CDR3 is TGCGCCAGCAGAACCGGAGCAGAGCAGTTCTTC.

This clone appeared a single time. The chain links TRBV4-1 to TRBJ2-7; 13 bases are shared with TRBD2. Trimming removed 4 bases from V and 0 bases from J; junction bases left unmatched: 3. The germline V gene encodes CDR1 MGHRA and CDR2 YSYEKL. This CDR3 contains 16 residues. The CDR3 here is CASSPLAGGSSYEQYF. The CDR3 nucleotides are TGCGCCAGCAGCCCACTAGCGGGAGGGAGCTCCTACGAGCAGTACTTC.

This sequence joins TRBV9 and TRBJ1-1, with no clear D. This CDR3 is 15 amino acids long. Germline V gives CDR1 SGDLS, CDR2 YYNGEE. Between the trimmed V and J ends, which lost 4 bases and 4 bases, there was a span of 17 bases. CDR3 nucleotide sequence: TGTGCCAGCAGCCCTCAACAGTTGTGGGGCACTGAAGCTTTCTTT. It is translated as CASSPQQLWGTEAFF.

The rearrangement joins TRBV4-1 to TRBJ1-2; no reliable D call. Germline V gene sequence: CDR1 MGHRA, CDR2 YSYEKL. This CDR3 contains 15 residues. Trimming left V 1 base short and J 7 bases short, with 16 bases between. CDR3 sequence: CASSQVLFLDGGYTF. CDR3 DNA: TGCGCCAGCAGCCAAGTACTTTTTTTGGACGGTGGCTACACCTTC.

The chain employs TRBV11-2 and TRBJ1-1; 7 nucleotides agree with TRBD1. V trimming: 1 base; J trimming: 5 bases; junction bases outside the gene matches: 7. This CDR3 region has 15 residues. Germline values: CDR1 SGHAT, CDR2 FQNNGV. The CDR3 sequence is CASSLAGQVGTEAFF. As DNA, the CDR3 is TGTGCCAGCAGCTTAGCCGGACAGGTTGGTACTGAAGCTTTCTTT.

The chain uses TRBV4-1 and TRBJ1-1; D call uncertain. Trimming removed 0 bases from V and 0 bases from J, with 11 bases in between. This CDR3 has 16 amino acids. Germline V gene sequence: CDR1 MGHRA, CDR2 YSYEKL. The DNA for the CDR3 is TGCGCCAGCAGCCAAGAAGGCGTCTTGGTGAACACTGAAGCTTTCTTT. Translation: CASSQEGVLVNTEAFF.

This chain uses TRBV27 with TRBJ2-1; the D is unclear. Germline CDR1 and CDR2: MNHEY and SMNVEV (reference sequence). V gave up 3 bases and J gave up 7 bases, with 10 bases separating them. The CDR3 runs to 13 residues. CDR3 sequence (DNA): TGTGCCAGCAGTTTGGTAGGGATTAATGAGCAGTTCTTC. It specifies CASSLVGINEQFF.

The rearrangement links TRBV28 to TRBJ1-6; tentative D call: TRBD1 (6 bases). V was clipped by 5 bases and J by 6 bases, with 14 bases between them. CDR3 size: 15 residues. Germline values: CDR1 MDHEN, CDR2 SYDVKM. The CDR3 protein is CASSMDSYSNSPLHF. The CDR3 DNA is TGTGCCAGCAGTATGGACAGTTATAGTAATTCACCCCTCCACTTT.

This rearrangement joins TRBV2 to TRBJ2-7; 7 bases align to TRBD1. The CDR3 has 14 residues. V shed 7 bases and J 2 bases; nucleotides not matched to a gene: 8. Germline-derived CDR1 and CDR2 are SNHLY and FYNNEI. Written as DNA, the CDR3 is TGTGCCAGCATTTCCGGGACAGTGACCTACGAGCAGTACTTC. Amino acids: CASISGTVTYEQYF.

This rearrangement joins TRBV4-1 to TRBJ1-6, with D unresolved. Trimming took 2 bases from V and 0 from J, leaving 8 bases between them. The CDR3 runs 16 residues. The V gene's germline CDR1 is MGHRA and CDR2 YSYEKL. The CDR3 reads CASSQNSFSYNSPLHF. DNA of the CDR3: TGCGCCAGCAGCCAAAACAGCTTCTCCTATAATTCACCCCTCCACTTT.

This chain connects TRBV27 to TRBJ2-3, with 8 bases matching TRBD1. V lost 5 bases to trimming and J lost 2 bases; unmatched junction nucleotides: 15. The V gene's germline CDR1 is MNHEY and CDR2 SMNVEV (reference sequence). CDR3 length: 18 amino acids. The CDR3 DNA is TGTGCCAGCAGTCTCTACTTGGGACAGGAGCGAATCACAGATACGCAGTATTTT. Translated: CASSLYLGQERITDTQYF.